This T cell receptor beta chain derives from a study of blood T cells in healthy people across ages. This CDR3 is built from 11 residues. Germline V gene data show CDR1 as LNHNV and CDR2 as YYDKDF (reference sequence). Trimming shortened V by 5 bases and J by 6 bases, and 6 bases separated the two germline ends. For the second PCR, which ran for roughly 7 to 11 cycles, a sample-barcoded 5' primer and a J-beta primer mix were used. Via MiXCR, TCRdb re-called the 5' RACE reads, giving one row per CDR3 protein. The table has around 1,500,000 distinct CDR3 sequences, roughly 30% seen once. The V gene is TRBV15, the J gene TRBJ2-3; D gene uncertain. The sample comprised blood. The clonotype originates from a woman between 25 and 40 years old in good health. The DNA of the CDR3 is TGTGCCACCAGCCGGCAGGATACGCAGTATTTT. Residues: CATSRQDTQYF.